This T cell receptor beta chain came from a study of breast tumors, draining lymph nodes, adjacent tissues. Germline values: CDR1 DFQATT, CDR2 SNEGSKA (reference sequence). This CDR3 has 13 amino acids. The V and J ends lost 3 bases and 7 bases respectively, with 15 bases between them. Samples came from axillary lymph nodes draining the breast cancer. Whole-study results and caveats: Luminal-like breast cancer showed significantly higher tumor–nontumor repertoire similarity than basal-like. Compared with lymph nodes, tumors were less diverse; compared with nontumor tissue, more. Data only fit, rather than demonstrated, lymph node origin of most tumor T cells. Most tumor T cells seemingly derive from lymph node, then expand in tumor.

This clonotype appeared a few times. The target antigen is unknown. Using its own MiXCR run on the multiplex PCR reads, TCRdb lists one record per CDR3 protein. In the table there are 120,000 to 150,000 distinct CDR3 sequences, over 25% of which are singletons. This receptor was taken from a female donor with breast cancer. Some clones in this sample may be carry-over from other donors' samples. The chain links TRBV20-1 to TRBJ1-1; D is possibly TRBD1 (6 bases). Sequencing used axillary lymph node tissue. CDR3 loop: CSASRGEIVEAFF. CDR3 in DNA: TGCAGTGCTAGTAGGGGGGAGATTGTTGAAGCTTTCTTT.